Listed here is a single TCR beta chain. This sample is part of a study of patients and donors after allogeneic stem cell transplantation. TCRdb called the RT-PCR reads again in MiXCR, with one record for every CDR3 protein. The repertoire holds 100,000 to 120,000 distinct CDR3 sequences, with around 35% as singletons. The CDR3 is 16 residues long. The junction had 10 bases not matched to a gene; V was cut back by 3 bases and J by 6 bases. The germline V gene has CDR1 KGHSH and CDR2 LQKENI. This clonotype originated in a human donor who was either an allogeneic HSCT recipient or a stem cell or donor lymphocyte infusion donor (not recorded which). It is not recorded whose cells these are; they may come from a transplant donor. The specimen sequenced was blood, either unsorted or a sorted T cell fraction (not recorded which). The chain is built from TRBV18 and TRBJ2-2; 7 bases align to TRBD1. CDR3 sequence reads: CASSPGTGDLAGELFF. CDR3 in DNA: TGTGCCAGCTCACCGGGAACAGGGGATTTGGCCGGGGAGCTGTTTTTT.